This T cell receptor (beta chain) was documented in a study of spatial heterogeneity in lung cancer. Study-wide background: Among detected sequences, beta-chain ones consistently exceeded alpha-chain ones in number. In raw reads, more than 9.5 appearances on average were recorded for each unique TCR and UMI combination.

Every cDNA TCR molecule received its own unique molecular identifier. Via MiXCR, TCRdb re-called the 5' RACE reads, giving one row per CDR3 protein. The table includes around 45,000 distinct CDR3 sequences, about 11% detected once. Overall study results and limits: At resection, ubiquitous expanded tumor TCRs appeared in blood more than at follow-up.

CDR1 is MNHNY and CDR2 is SVGAGI in the germline V gene (reference sequence). The V end lost 7 bases, the J end lost 5 bases, and 6 bases lay between the germline ends. The CDR3 has 11 residues. Time point denoted: sample taken at primary tumor resection. Without sorting, whole RNA was sequenced from tumor, nontumor lung or frozen PBMC. This clonotype was observed a few times. Its target is not known. The input for sequencing was PBMCs, taken at surgery. The TCR originated in a female donor with early-stage non-small cell lung cancer. The chain joins TRBV6-6 to TRBJ1-3; D uncertain. CDR3 sequence: CASIARNTIYF. As DNA, the CDR3 is TGTGCCAGCATCGCCAGAAACACCATATATTTT.